This T cell receptor (beta chain) was sequenced in a study of cytotoxic CD8 clonotypes in ibrutinib-treated CLL (dated by TCRdb to 2020 to 2022). Regarding the complete study: The cohort was composed of more than ten relapsed/refractory and fewer than 16 treatment-naive patients; IGHV unmutated status was identified in roughly 18 patients. Samples averaged approximately 260,000 productive templates and 90,000 to 100,000 productive rearrangements. Samples at response were collected after a median of roughly twelve months of treatment, with a range of roughly 6 to 40 months. Every remission and progressive disease sample was obtained while ibrutinib was still being received by the patients. Partial responses were observed in 24 patients and complete responses in 2; after a median follow-up of around 68 months, remission was maintained in around 14 patients and progression was observed in roughly twelve. Cryopreserved peripheral blood mononuclear cells were obtained prior to treatment, at the time of response, and at either disease progression or sustained remission. Of the roughly 86 participants in the trial, about 25 had longitudinal samples available. Overall study results and their limits: An increase in clonality was observed at ibrutinib response, with clonality remaining stable during sustained remission and falling back toward baseline at progression. Baseline clonality exceeded that of age-matched healthy donors and correlated strongly with circulating CD8+ T-cell counts. Sampling times were not matched between sustained-remission and progressing patients, and lymph node repertoires were not studied. Public clonotypes were found to be uncommon and were observed to contract or remain stable during treatment; the increase in clonality was shown to reflect expansion of private clonotypes at ibrutinib response.

Trimming takes 5 bases from V and 1 base from J, and the germline ends sit 2 bases apart. CDR1 and CDR2 (MDHEN, SYDVKM) derive from the germline V gene. The CDR3 spans 12 residues, from the cysteine through the phenylalanine. Kept here is only the CDR3 DNA, which spans 36 bases and is read in frame from base 1. With respect to this clone: Its antigen is still unknown. No base quality information exists; no much larger clone differs at one position. This sample also contains other DNA sequences that code for the same CDR3.

A MiSeq instrument was used for deep resolution sequencing, which targeted depths ranging from 1 in 1 million up to 1 in 200,000 T cells, with coverage averaging 10x for each clonotype. TCR beta libraries were generated with the immunoSEQ hsTCRB Kit. For the original study's pipeline: ImmunoSEQ Data Assistant and ImmunoSEQ Analyzer were used for data analysis, and V, D and J genes were assigned according to IMGT definitions. Clonality was computed as one minus normalized Shannon entropy of productive rearrangement frequencies, ranging from 0 to 1. Only overrepresented clonotypes making up at least 0.05% of the repertoire of each patient were included in the public clonotype analysis. Repertoires from some twelve age-matched healthy donors in immuneACCESS were used as clonality controls. TCRdb re-hosts the immuneACCESS table, in-frame sequences only. Its copies lack some clones; in the studies checked, an unresolved V gene accounts for under half of them, and the cause for the rest is not known. V, J and clone size reflect that table, while D and trimming were determined from the DNA. Present in this sample are 30,000 to 50,000 clones, 68% of which were seen just once. Of the sample, 6% to 8% falls within the top ten clones.

In the paper's terms, the time point label means: progressive disease on ibrutinib. For TCR beta library preparation, 2 to 2.5 micrograms of genomic DNA were isolated from cryopreserved PBMCs. Longitudinal blood samples from CLL patients receiving ibrutinib monotherapy were subjected to high-throughput TCR beta sequencing. The patients were enrolled in a single-center, open-label phase 2 trial of ibrutinib monotherapy. Sequences were derived from PBMCs, sampled at disease progression, from a patient treated with ibrutinib. Recombination joined TRBV28 with TRBJ2-2; there is no confident call for the D gene. The clonotype originates from a human donor with chronic lymphocytic leukemia. The CDR3 reads as follows: CASSLNTGELFF. The DNA sequence follows: TGTGCCAGCAGTCTGAACACCGGGGAGCTGTTTTTT.